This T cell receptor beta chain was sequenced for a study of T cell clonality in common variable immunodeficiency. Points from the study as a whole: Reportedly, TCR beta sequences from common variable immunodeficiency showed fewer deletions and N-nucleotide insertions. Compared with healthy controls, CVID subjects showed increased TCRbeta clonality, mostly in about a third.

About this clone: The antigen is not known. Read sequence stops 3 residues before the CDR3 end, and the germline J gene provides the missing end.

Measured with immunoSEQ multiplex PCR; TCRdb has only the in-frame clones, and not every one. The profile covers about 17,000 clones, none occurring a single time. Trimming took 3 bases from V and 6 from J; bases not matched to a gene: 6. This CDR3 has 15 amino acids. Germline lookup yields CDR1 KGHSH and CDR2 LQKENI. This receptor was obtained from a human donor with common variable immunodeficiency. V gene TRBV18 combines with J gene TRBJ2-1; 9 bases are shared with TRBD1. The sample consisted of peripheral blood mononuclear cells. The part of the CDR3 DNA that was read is TGTGCCAGCTCACCTCAGGGACAGGGACCCAATGAG. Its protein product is CASSPQGQGPNE. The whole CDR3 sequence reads CASSPQGQGPNEQFF. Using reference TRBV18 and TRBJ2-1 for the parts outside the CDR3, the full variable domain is NAGVMQNPRHLVRRRGQEARLRCSPMKGHSHVYWYRQLPEEGLKFMVYLQKENIIDESGMPKERFSAEFPKEGPSILRIQQVVRGDSAAYFCASSPQGQGPNEQFFGPGTRLTVL.